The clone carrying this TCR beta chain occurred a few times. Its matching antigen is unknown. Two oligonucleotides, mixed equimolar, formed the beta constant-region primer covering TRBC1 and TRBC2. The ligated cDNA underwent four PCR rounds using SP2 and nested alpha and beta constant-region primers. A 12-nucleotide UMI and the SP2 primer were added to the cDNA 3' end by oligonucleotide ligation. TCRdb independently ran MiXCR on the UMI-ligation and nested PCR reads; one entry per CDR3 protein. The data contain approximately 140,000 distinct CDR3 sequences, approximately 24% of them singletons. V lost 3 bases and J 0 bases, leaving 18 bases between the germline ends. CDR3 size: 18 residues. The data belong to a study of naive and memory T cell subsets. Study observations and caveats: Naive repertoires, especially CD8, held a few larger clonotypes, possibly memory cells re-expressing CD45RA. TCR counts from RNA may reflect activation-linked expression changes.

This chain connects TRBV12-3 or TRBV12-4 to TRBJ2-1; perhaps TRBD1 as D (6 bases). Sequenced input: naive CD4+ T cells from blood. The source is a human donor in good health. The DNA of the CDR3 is TGTGCCAGCAGTTTTGCATTAGGGGGAGCGAGCTCCTACAATGAGCAGTTCTTC. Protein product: CASSFALGGASSYNEQFF.